This T cell receptor beta chain is from a study of T-cell reconstitution after alpha-beta-depleted transplantation in children (dated by TCRdb to the mid-2010s). The study in broad terms: The study quantitatively tracked T-cell immune reconstitution after TCRalphabeta/CD19-depleted allogeneic hematopoietic cell transplantation in children using TCR repertoire profiling.

The CDR3 measures 14 amino acids from cysteine to phenylalanine. Here the CDR3 DNA is all that survives: 42 bases in frame from base 1. CDR1 and CDR2 are drawn from the germline V gene: SGDLS, YYNGEE. V and J lose 0 bases and 10 bases, and a span of 14 bases separates them. This clonotype was detected many times. It lacks a known antigen. The input lacks base qualities; no much larger clone sits a single base away. The treatment or condition tag for this specimen amounts to: allogeneic hematopoietic cell transplantation with graft depleted of TCRalphabeta T cells and CD19 B cells. Transplant recipients were children who received TCRalphabeta/CD19-depleted allogeneic hematopoietic cell grafts. The receptor library was made with PCR. These reads were obtained on an Illumina HiSeq 2500. TCR libraries were prepared with molecular barcoding, using unique molecular identifiers to normalize TCRbeta repertoire quantification. TCRdb reprocessing: public reads trimmed at Q25 with fastp, clones called with MiXCR, in-frame beta chains kept. Rows are combined by CDR3 protein, so each entry shows the most common genes and DNA. The sample table shows about 160,000 distinct CDR3 sequences, and around 10% are seen once. In total, the top ten clones hold roughly 13% of the sample.

General conclusions and limits of the study: Over the following months the frequencies of hyperexpanded clones went down, and after one year T-cell counts and TCRbeta diversity were mostly credited to newly produced T cells. In some patients, the high TCRbeta diversity seen at day 60 was put down to recipient T cells and intrathymic progenitors that had survived conditioning. About two months after transplant, the apparently early recovery of alphabetaT-cell counts reportedly depended on just several hundred clones that had expanded rapidly and came from non-depleted graft cells.

The sequence was collected from a boy between 2 and 10 years old with acute myeloid leukemia, due to receive a stem cell transplant. This chain is built from TRBV9 and TRBJ1-5, with no confidently assigned D gene. Here the sequenced sample was PBMCs, taken before TCRalphabeta/CD19-depleted stem cell transplant. The nucleotides are TGTGCCAGCAGCGTAGGAGATGGGGTGCGTCCCCAGCATTTT. It is translated as CASSVGDGVRPQHF. The entire variable domain, with the stretches around the CDR3 drawn from the reference TRBV9 and TRBJ1-5 proteins, is DSGVTQTPKHLITATGQRVTLRCSPRSGDLSVYWYQQSLDQGLQFLIQYYNGEERAKGNILERFSAQQFPDLHSELNLSSLELGDSALYFCASSVGDGVRPQHFGDGTRLSIL.